This T cell receptor (beta chain) was retrieved from a study of tissue T cells after allogeneic stem cell transplantation. This CDR3 comprises 13 residues. Germline assignment: CDR1 KGHPV and CDR2 FQNQEV (reference sequence). Trimming removed 3 bases from V and 0 bases from J, with 5 bases in between. Sample time point: mouse harvest day 7 after allogeneic transplant. Tail vein injection delivered 10^7 T-cell-depleted bone marrow cells and 10^6 splenic CD5+ T cells. This mouse GVHD model was MHC-mismatched B6 to BALB/c, profiled day 7 or 14. Regarding this clone: The genes and germline here are from mouse. Read sequence stops 1 residue before the CDR3 end, and the germline J gene provides the missing end. Distinct nucleotide sequences in the sample also encode this CDR3.

Assay: immunoSEQ multiplex PCR; the TCRdb copy retains only in-frame clones and omits some. Of about 8,200 clones listed, 46% are singletons. This sequence was found in a female BALB/c mouse given C57BL/6 T cells with graft-versus-host disease after an allogeneic hematopoietic cell transplant. The rearrangement links TRBV26 to TRBJ1-2; D gene uncertain. The sequencing input was gut tissue. The covered CDR3 bases are TGTGCCAGCAGTCTAACAGCAAACTCCGACTACACC. Its translation is CASSLTANSDYT. In full, the CDR3 is CASSLTANSDYTF.